These 18 T cell receptor beta chains originate from one sample sequenced in a study of OX40 agonist ivuxolimab in advanced cancers. The assay was immunoSEQ multiplex PCR, and TCRdb's table has in-frame clones only and misses some. The sample has around 20,000 clones, just over 85% seen once. Specimen: CD4+ or CD8+ T cells sorted from blood, collected in a trial of the OX40 agonist ivuxolimab. The receptors stem from an adult with an advanced solid tumor such as melanoma, head and neck, liver or kidney cancer.

CDR3 nucleotide sequence: TGTGCCAGCAGTGGATTGGACAGTAATTCACCCCTCCACTTT. Translating it yields CASSGLDSNSPLHF. The chain couples TRBV27 to TRBJ1-6, with D perhaps matching TRBD1 (6 bases). The CDR3 has 14 residues. V lost 5 bases and J lost 6, with 11 bases in between. Germline V gene data show CDR1 as MNHEY and CDR2 as SMNVEV (reference sequence).

The rearrangement links TRBV18 to TRBJ2-5, with 9 bases aligning to TRBD2. The CDR3 length is 15 residues. Germline values: CDR1 KGHSH, CDR2 LQKENI. V was clipped by 4 bases and J by 2 bases; unmatched bases: 5. This CDR3 reads CASSLQRGVQETQYF. In DNA form, the CDR3 reads TGTGCCAGCTCACTTCAGCGGGGGGTTCAAGAGACCCAGTACTTC.

V usage is TRBV7-9 and J usage is TRBJ2-5, with D possibly called TRBD1 or TRBD2 (5 bases each). CDR3 length: 16 residues. In germline, CDR1 is SEHNR, CDR2 FQNEAQ (reference sequence). Trimming pared 2 bases from V and 7 bases from J, leaving 20 bases between. CDR3 loop: CASSLHASGPQGTQYF. CDR3 DNA sequence: TGTGCCAGCAGCTTACATGCCTCGGGGCCCCAGGGGACCCAGTACTTC.

The chain couples TRBV18 to TRBJ1-1, with D tentatively TRBD1 (6 bases). V shed 4 bases and J shed 2 bases, with 8 bases lying between them. Germline V gives CDR1 KGHSH, CDR2 LQKENI. The CDR3 has 13 residues. The CDR3 coding sequence is TGTGCCAGCTCACAGGGACAAAACACTGAAGCTTTCTTT. It is translated as CASSQGQNTEAFF.

V and J are TRBV5-2 and TRBJ2-6; the table's TRBD2 call for D was not verified on the DNA. TRBV5-2 is given as a pseudogene. There are 14 residues in the CDR3. The CDR3 is CASSLVGSANVLTF. CDR3 in DNA: TGTGCCAGCAGCTTAGTCGGGTCGGCCAACGTCCTGACTTTC.

The rearrangement joins TRBV5-1 to TRBJ2-7; TRBD1 might be the D (7 bases). The CDR3 runs to 13 residues. The V gene lost 1 base and the J gene lost 6 bases, with 11 bases spanning the gap. Germline CDR1 reads SGHRS; CDR2 reads YFSETQ. The CDR3 coding sequence is TGCGCCAGCAGCTTGTATCAGGGGGGCGAGCAGTACTTC. It translates to CASSLYQGGEQYF.

The chain employs TRBV5-6 and TRBJ2-2, with D perhaps given as TRBD1 or TRBD2 (7 bases each). CDR1 and CDR2 from the germline V gene are SGHDT and YYEEEE. The CDR3 spans 15 residues. V lost 4 bases to trimming and J lost 3 bases, with 13 bases between them. CDR3: CASSPGGGHTGELFF. DNA for the CDR3: TGTGCCAGCAGCCCAGGGGGGGGGCACACCGGGGAGCTGTTTTTT.

The rearrangement uses TRBV2 and TRBJ1-5, with unresolved D. This CDR3 spans 13 amino acids. In germline, CDR1 is SNHLY, CDR2 FYNNEI. Trimming removed 3 bases at V and 1 base at J, with 4 bases between. The DNA of the CDR3 is TGTGCCAGCAGTGACAACAGCAATCAGCCCCAGCATTTT. It is translated as CASSDNSNQPQHF.

The chain links TRBV4-3 to TRBJ1-2; D remains unclear. This CDR3 contains 14 residues. Germline CDR1 LGHNA, CDR2 YSLEER. V was trimmed by 1 base and J by 4 bases, leaving 10 bases between them. CDR3: CASSQGASTYGYTF. The CDR3 region has the DNA TGCGCCAGCAGCCAAGGGGCAAGTACCTATGGCTACACCTTC.

For the CDR3, the DNA is TGTGCCAGCAGCTTAGGACATTCGCGCGAGCAGTACTTC. Translation gives CASSLGHSREQYF. The chain is built from TRBV7-9 and TRBJ2-7; D unclear. This CDR3 comprises 13 residues. Germline CDR1 and CDR2: SEHNR and FQNEAQ (reference sequence). With 1 base removed from V and 6 bases from J, the gap between germline ends came to 10 bases.

The rearrangement uses TRBV30 and TRBJ2-7; no reliable D call. V gave up 2 bases and J gave up 3 bases, with 5 bases separating them. The length of the CDR3 is 11 residues. The V gene's germline CDR1 is GTSNPN and CDR2 SVGIG (reference sequence). As DNA, the CDR3 is TGTGCCTGGAGTTATTACTACGAGCAGTACTTC. This gives the protein CAWSYYYEQYF. The full variable domain, completed using reference TRBV30 and TRBJ2-7, is SQTIHQWPATLVQPVGSPLSLECTVEGTSNPNLYWYRQAAGRGLQLLFYSVGIGQISSEVPQNLSASRPQDRQFILSSKKLLLSDSGFYLCAWSYYYEQYFGPGTRLTVT.

This clone was observed a single time. At one end, the junction sequence differs from germline, possibly due to a read error. The rearrangement uses TRBV7-7 and TRBJ2-3; perhaps TRBD2 as D (5 bases). The CDR3 spans 15 residues. The germline CDR1 and CDR2 sequences are SSHAT and FNYEAQ (reference sequence). CDR3: CASSLDGSSTDTQYF. In DNA, the CDR3 is TGTGCTAGCAGCTTAGATGGGAGCAGCACAGATACGCAGTATTTT.

V gene TRBV6-4 combines with J gene TRBJ2-6; D call uncertain. The CDR3 runs 14 residues. Germline V lookup: CDR1 MRHNA, CDR2 SNTAGT. Trimming shortened V by 3 bases and J by 0 bases, and 3 bases separated the two germline ends. The CDR3 DNA reads TGTGCCAGCAGTGAACGCTCTGGGGCCAACGTCCTGACTTTC. It yields the protein CASSERSGANVLTF.

The chain has TRBV30 and TRBJ2-6; D is unresolved. CDR1 is GTSNPN and CDR2 is SVGIG in the germline V gene (reference sequence). The CDR3 has 13 amino acids. The V end lost 7 bases, the J end lost 4 bases, and 11 bases lay between the germline ends. The CDR3 reads CAYPRAGANVLTF. CDR3 DNA: TGTGCCTACCCCCGGGCAGGGGCCAACGTCCTGACTTTC.

The V and J genes are TRBV19 and TRBJ2-2, with no clear D. The CDR3 sequence is 14 residues long. V gave up 1 base and J gave up 6 bases, with 9 bases separating them. Germline lookup yields CDR1 LNHDA and CDR2 SQIVND (reference sequence). CDR3 residues: CASSIGGVAGELFF. The CDR3 DNA is TGTGCCAGTAGTATAGGTGGGGTTGCCGGGGAGCTGTTTTTT.

This chain connects TRBV29-1 to TRBJ2-7, with D possibly matching TRBD1 (7 bases). The ends were cut back, 5 bases at V and 8 bases at J, with 13 bases in the middle. The CDR3 loop spans 11 amino acids. Germline V lookup: CDR1 SQVTM, CDR2 ANQGSEA. CDR3 in DNA: TGCAGCGTTTCGACAGGGAGGAAGCAGTACTTC. Its protein is CSVSTGRKQYF.

The rearrangement uses TRBV11-2 and TRBJ1-1, with D possibly TRBD1 on 6 matching bases. The CDR3 has 17 residues. V lost 5 bases, J lost 0 bases, and 19 bases lay in between. Germline V CDR1 and CDR2: SGHAT, FQNNGV. The CDR3 DNA reads as TGTGCCAGCAGCCGCTACGGGGCAGGGGCTATGAACACTGAAGCTTTCTTT. Amino acid sequence: CASSRYGAGAMNTEAFF.

The V call is TRBV6-7, the J call TRBJ2-6; no reliable D call. TRBV6-7 is an ORF for which the function is uncertain. The CDR3 is 16 residues long. Trimming removed 2 bases at V and 6 bases at J, with 14 bases between. This CDR3 reads CASSYPGSLKANVLTF. The DNA for the CDR3 is TGTGCCAGCAGTTACCCCGGAAGCCTGAAGGCCAACGTCCTGACTTTC.